This TCR beta chain was sequenced during a study of cytomegalovirus exposure and HLA in healthy donors. Points from the study as a whole: High specificity and sensitivity for cytomegalovirus status were reported for the classifier. Presence/absence analyses treated sequencing depth as roughly uniform across donors. Trimming of TCR beta V- and J-genes showed a link, identified in a later analysis, to a missense DCLRE1C variant. Evidence from a later analysis indicated that most CMV-associated TCR beta chains looked HLA-restricted.

This clone has more than one count but fewer than ten. The target antigen is unknown. CDR1 SGHTA and CDR2 FQGNSA come from the germline V gene. The CDR3 is 14 amino acids. V lost 1 base and J lost 5, with 12 bases in between. Amplification used 60 Vbeta primers and 13 Jbeta primers. The repertoire was sequenced with immunoSEQ multiplex PCR; TCRdb's copy has only in-frame clones and lacks some. Of under 55,000 clones listed, about 73% are singletons. Sequencing used PBMCs. The sequence came from a man younger than 35 in good health and CMV-seronegative. The V and J genes are TRBV7-2 and TRBJ2-7; D is undetermined. The DNA of the CDR3 is TGTGCCAGCAGCTTAGTTGCTCTCCAGAACGAGCAGTACTTC. Amino acid sequence: CASSLVALQNEQYF.